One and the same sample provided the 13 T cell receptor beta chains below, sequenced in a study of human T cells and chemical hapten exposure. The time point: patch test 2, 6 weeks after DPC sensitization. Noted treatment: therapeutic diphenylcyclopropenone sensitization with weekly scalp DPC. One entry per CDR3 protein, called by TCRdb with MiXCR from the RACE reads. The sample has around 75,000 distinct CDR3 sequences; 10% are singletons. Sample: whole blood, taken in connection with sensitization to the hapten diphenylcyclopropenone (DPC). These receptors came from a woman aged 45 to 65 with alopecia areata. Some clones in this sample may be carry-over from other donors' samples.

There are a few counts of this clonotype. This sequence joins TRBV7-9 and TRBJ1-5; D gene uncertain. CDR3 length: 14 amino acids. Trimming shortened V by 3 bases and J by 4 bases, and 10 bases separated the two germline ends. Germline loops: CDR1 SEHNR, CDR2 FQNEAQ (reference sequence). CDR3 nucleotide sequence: TGTGCCAGCAGCTTTCCGGGGTGGAATCAGCCCCAGCATTTT. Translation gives CASSFPGWNQPQHF.

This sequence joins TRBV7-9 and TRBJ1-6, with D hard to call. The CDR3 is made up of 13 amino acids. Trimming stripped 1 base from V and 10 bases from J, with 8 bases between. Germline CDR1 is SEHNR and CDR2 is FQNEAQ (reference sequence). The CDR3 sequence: CASSLDGLSPLHF. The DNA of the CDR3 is TGTGCCAGCAGCTTAGACGGTTTGTCACCCCTCCACTTT.

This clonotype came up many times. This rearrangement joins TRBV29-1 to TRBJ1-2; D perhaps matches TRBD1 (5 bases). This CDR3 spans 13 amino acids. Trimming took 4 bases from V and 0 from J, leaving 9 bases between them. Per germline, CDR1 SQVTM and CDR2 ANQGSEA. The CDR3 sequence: CSVGRQTNYGYTF. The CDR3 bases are TGCAGCGTTGGACGACAGACTAACTATGGCTACACCTTC.

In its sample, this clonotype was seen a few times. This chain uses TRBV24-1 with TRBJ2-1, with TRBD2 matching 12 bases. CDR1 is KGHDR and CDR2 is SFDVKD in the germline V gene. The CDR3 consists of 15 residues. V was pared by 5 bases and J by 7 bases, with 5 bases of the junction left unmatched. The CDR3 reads CATSVLAGGVNEQFF. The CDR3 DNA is TGTGCCACCAGTGTACTAGCGGGAGGAGTAAATGAGCAGTTCTTC.

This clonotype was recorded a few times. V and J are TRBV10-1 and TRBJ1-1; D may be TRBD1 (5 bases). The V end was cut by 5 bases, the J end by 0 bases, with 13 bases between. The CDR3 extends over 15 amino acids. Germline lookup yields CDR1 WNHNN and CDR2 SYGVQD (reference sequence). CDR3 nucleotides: TGCGCCAGCAGTAGGGACGGCACTATGAACACTGAAGCTTTCTTT. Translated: CASSRDGTMNTEAFF.

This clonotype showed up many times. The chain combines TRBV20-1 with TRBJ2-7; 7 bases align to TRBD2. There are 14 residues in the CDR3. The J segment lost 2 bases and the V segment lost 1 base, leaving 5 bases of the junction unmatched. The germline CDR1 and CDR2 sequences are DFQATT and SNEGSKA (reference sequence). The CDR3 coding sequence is TGCAGTGCTAGAGGGGAGGGACTCACCTACGAGCAGTACTTC. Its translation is CSARGEGLTYEQYF.

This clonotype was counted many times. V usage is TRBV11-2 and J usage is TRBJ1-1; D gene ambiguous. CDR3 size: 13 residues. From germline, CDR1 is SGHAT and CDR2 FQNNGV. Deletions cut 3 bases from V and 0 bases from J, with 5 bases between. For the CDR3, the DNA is TGTGCCAGCAGCTTGGGCATGAACACTGAAGCTTTCTTT. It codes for CASSLGMNTEAFF.

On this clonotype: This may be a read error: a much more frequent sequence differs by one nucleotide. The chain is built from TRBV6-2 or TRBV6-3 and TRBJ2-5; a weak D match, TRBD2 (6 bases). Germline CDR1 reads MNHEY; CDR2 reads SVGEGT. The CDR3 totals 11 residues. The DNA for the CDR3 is TGTGCCGGCAGCCAGGGAGGGACCCAGTACTTC. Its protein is CAGSQGGTQYF.

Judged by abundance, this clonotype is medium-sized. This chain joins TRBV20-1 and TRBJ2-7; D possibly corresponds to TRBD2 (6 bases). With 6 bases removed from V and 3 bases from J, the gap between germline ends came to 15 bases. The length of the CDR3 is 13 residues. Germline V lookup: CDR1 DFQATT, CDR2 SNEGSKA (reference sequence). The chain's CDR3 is CSASRDGGYEQYF. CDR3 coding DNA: TGCAGTGCGAGCAGGGACGGGGGCTACGAGCAGTACTTC.

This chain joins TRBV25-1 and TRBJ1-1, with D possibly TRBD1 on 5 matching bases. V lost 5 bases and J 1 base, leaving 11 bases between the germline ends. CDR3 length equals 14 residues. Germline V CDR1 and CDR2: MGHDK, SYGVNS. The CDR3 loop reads CASSRNGQNTEAFF. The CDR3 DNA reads TGTGCCAGCAGTCGGAATGGACAGAACACTGAAGCTTTCTTT.

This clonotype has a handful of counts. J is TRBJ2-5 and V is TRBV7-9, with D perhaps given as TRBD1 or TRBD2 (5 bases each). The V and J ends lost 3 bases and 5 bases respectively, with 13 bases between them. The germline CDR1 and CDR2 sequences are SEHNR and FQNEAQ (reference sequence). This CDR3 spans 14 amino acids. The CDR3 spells CASSLAGPGETQYF. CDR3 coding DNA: TGTGCCAGCAGCTTGGCGGGTCCAGGGGAGACCCAGTACTTC.

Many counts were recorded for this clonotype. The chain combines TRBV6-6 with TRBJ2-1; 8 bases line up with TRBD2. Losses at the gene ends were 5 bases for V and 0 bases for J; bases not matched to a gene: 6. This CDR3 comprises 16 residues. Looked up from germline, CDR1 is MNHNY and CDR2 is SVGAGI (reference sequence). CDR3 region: CASSLSGGFSYNEQFF. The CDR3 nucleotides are TGTGCCAGCAGTCTGAGCGGGGGATTCTCCTACAATGAGCAGTTCTTC.

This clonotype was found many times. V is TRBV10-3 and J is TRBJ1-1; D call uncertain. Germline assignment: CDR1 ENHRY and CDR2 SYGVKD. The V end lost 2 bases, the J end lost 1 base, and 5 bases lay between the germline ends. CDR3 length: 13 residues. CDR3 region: CAISEGGNTEAFF. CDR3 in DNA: TGTGCCATCAGTGAGGGAGGGAACACTGAAGCTTTCTTT.